The source of this T cell receptor (beta chain) is a study of patients and donors after allogeneic stem cell transplantation. The CDR3 totals 16 residues. The ends lost 6 bases at V and 6 bases at J; junction bases unmatched: 9. The V gene's germline CDR1 is ENHRY and CDR2 SYGVKD. TCRdb fed the RT-PCR reads into MiXCR, producing one record per CDR3 protein. The sample has approximately 170,000 distinct CDR3 sequences; 25% to 35% are singletons. This sequence joins TRBV10-3 and TRBJ2-3, with 13 bases matching TRBD2. The sequence came from a human donor who was either an allogeneic HSCT recipient or a stem cell or donor lymphocyte infusion donor (not recorded which). It is not recorded whose cells these are; they may come from a transplant donor. The specimen was blood, either unsorted or a sorted T cell fraction (not recorded which). Here the CDR3 DNA reads TGTGCCATCAGCGACCGGACTAGCGGGAGTTTGGATACGCAGTATTTT. Its translation is CAISDRTSGSLDTQYF.